The T cell receptor (beta chain) under discussion was sequenced for a study of blood T cell repertoires in COVID-19. Study details: There were acute and convalescent COVID-19 samples, and they came from the United States, Italy and Spain.

V shed 8 bases and J 3 bases; nucleotides not matched to a gene: 6. The CDR3 has 13 residues. Germline lookup yields CDR1 MDHEN and CDR2 SYDVKM. Methods used by the authors: For nucleated cells, counts were estimated from reference gene primer amplification. Libraries were prepared by immunoSEQ multiplex PCR; TCRdb keeps only in-frame clonotypes and omits some of them. V and J calls and clone size are copied from that table; D and trimming were computed from the DNA. Of about 210,000 clones in the sample, roughly 85% are singletons; the top ten hold roughly 2.5%. The chain is built from TRBV28 and TRBJ1-1; TRBD1 aligns across 7 bases. Sequencing input: peripheral blood. The clonotype comes from a woman aged 40-49 years with active or convalescent COVID-19. CDR3 amino acids: CASRQGGDTEAFF. CDR3 nucleotide sequence: TGTGCCAGCCGACAGGGAGGAGACACTGAAGCTTTCTTT.